A selection of T cell receptor beta chains follows, all from one sample in a study of cytomegalovirus exposure and HLA in healthy donors. Produced via immunoSEQ multiplex PCR; TCRdb's table is partial and in-frame only. The data hold over 200,000 clones, with about 74% observed a single time. The sequenced material came from PBMCs. Source of these receptors: a woman aged 25-40 years in good health and CMV-seronegative. Each CDR3 is given with its conserved first and last residue. The order of the fields is J gene, CDR3 length, clone size, V gene, D gene, CDR3 DNA, CDR3 protein. The D gene is left open where the match is weak. Only part of the rows carry a size: once, few, many, or a class if the clone is expanded.

J gene: TRBJ2-7; CDR3 length: 18; clone size: once; V gene: TRBV25-1; D gene: TRBD1; CDR3 DNA: TGTGCCAGCAGTGAAAGCCCGGGACAGGGGGCCTTTTCTTACGAGCAGTACTTC; CDR3 protein: CASSESPGQGAFSYEQYF
J gene: TRBJ1-2; CDR3 length: 13; clone size: few; V gene: TRBV5-4; D gene: -; CDR3 DNA: TGTGCCAGCAGCTTTCGGGGAGACTATGGCTACACCTTC; CDR3 protein: CASSFRGDYGYTF
J gene: TRBJ1-2; CDR3 length: 16; clone size: -; V gene: TRBV30; D gene: -; CDR3 DNA: TGTGCCTGGAGTGTACGAGGGAACCGGGCTAACTATGGCTACACCTTC; CDR3 protein: CAWSVRGNRANYGYTF
J gene: TRBJ1-1; CDR3 length: 13; clone size: -; V gene: TRBV7-9; D gene: -; CDR3 DNA: TGTTCCAGCAGCTTTAATCCCTCAGGTGAAGCTTTCTTT; CDR3 protein: CSSSFNPSGEAFF
J gene: TRBJ1-5; CDR3 length: 13; clone size: -; V gene: TRBV27; D gene: -; CDR3 DNA: TGTGCCAGCAGTTTTTCACGGAATCAGCCCCAGCATTTT; CDR3 protein: CASSFSRNQPQHF
J gene: TRBJ1-5; CDR3 length: 15; clone size: -; V gene: TRBV5-6; D gene: -; CDR3 DNA: TGTGCCAGCAGCTTGGACGCAGGGGGCAATCAGCCCCAGCATTTT; CDR3 protein: CASSLDAGGNQPQHF
J gene: TRBJ1-1; CDR3 length: 15; clone size: -; V gene: TRBV6-5; D gene: TRBD1; CDR3 DNA: TGTGCCAGCAGTCGCACCCATGACAGGGGCACTGAAGCTTTCTTT; CDR3 protein: CASSRTHDRGTEAFF
J gene: TRBJ2-1; CDR3 length: 14; clone size: -; V gene: TRBV5-6; D gene: -; CDR3 DNA: TGTGCCAGCAGCTTAAGCGGTTCCTACAATGAGCAGTTCTTC; CDR3 protein: CASSLSGSYNEQFF
J gene: TRBJ2-7; CDR3 length: 14; clone size: few; V gene: TRBV7-8; D gene: -; CDR3 DNA: TGTGCCAGCAGCTTAAGCGGACGGCGGGACGAGCAGTACTTC; CDR3 protein: CASSLSGRRDEQYF
J gene: TRBJ2-7; CDR3 length: 14; clone size: -; V gene: TRBV5-1; D gene: TRBD1; CDR3 DNA: TGCGCCAGCAGCTTGGGACAGGGATTGATCGAGCAGTACTTC; CDR3 protein: CASSLGQGLIEQYF
J gene: TRBJ1-1; CDR3 length: 13; clone size: -; V gene: TRBV5-5; D gene: -; CDR3 DNA: TGTGCCAGCAGCCACGAGGCGAACACTGAAGCTTTCTTT; CDR3 protein: CASSHEANTEAFF
J gene: TRBJ2-7; CDR3 length: 15; clone size: -; V gene: TRBV5-1; D gene: TRBD1; CDR3 DNA: TGCGCCAGCAGCTGGTCACCCGGGACAGGGTACGAGCAGTACTTC; CDR3 protein: CASSWSPGTGYEQYF
J gene: TRBJ2-1; CDR3 length: 13; clone size: -; V gene: TRBV18; D gene: -; CDR3 DNA: TGTGCCAGCTCACCTGACATCTACAATGAGCAGTTCTTC; CDR3 protein: CASSPDIYNEQFF
J gene: TRBJ2-3; CDR3 length: 16; clone size: -; V gene: TRBV5-1; D gene: TRBD2; CDR3 DNA: TGCGCCAGCAGCTTGAGTAGCGGGGGGAGCACAGATACGCAGTATTTT; CDR3 protein: CASSLSSGGSTDTQYF
J gene: TRBJ2-7; CDR3 length: 14; clone size: -; V gene: TRBV6-1; D gene: TRBD2; CDR3 DNA: TGTGCCAGCAGTGCTCAAGCGGGAGGCTACGAGCAGTACTTC; CDR3 protein: CASSAQAGGYEQYF
J gene: TRBJ2-2; CDR3 length: 16; clone size: -; V gene: TRBV9; D gene: TRBD1; CDR3 DNA: TGTGCCAGCAGCCGAACCGGGACAGCCAACACCGGGGAGCTGTTTTTT; CDR3 protein: CASSRTGTANTGELFF
J gene: TRBJ2-1; CDR3 length: 12; clone size: -; V gene: TRBV27; D gene: -; CDR3 DNA: TGTGCCAGACAGGGCTCCTACAATGAGCAGTTCTTC; CDR3 protein: CARQGSYNEQFF
J gene: TRBJ2-5; CDR3 length: 13; clone size: -; V gene: TRBV5-8; D gene: -; CDR3 DNA: TGTGCCAGCAGCTTGGTAGAGCAAGAGACCCAGTACTTC; CDR3 protein: CASSLVEQETQYF
J gene: TRBJ2-1; CDR3 length: 15; clone size: -; V gene: TRBV29-1; D gene: -; CDR3 DNA: TGCAGCGTAGTGGGACTTCCGAGGGGTTACAATGAGCAGTTCTTC; CDR3 protein: CSVVGLPRGYNEQFF
J gene: TRBJ2-3; CDR3 length: 16; clone size: -; V gene: TRBV7-6; D gene: TRBD2; CDR3 DNA: TGTGCCAGCAGCTTTTCGGCGGGGGTAAATAGGGATACGCAGTATTTT; CDR3 protein: CASSFSAGVNRDTQYF
J gene: TRBJ1-2; CDR3 length: 13; clone size: few; V gene: TRBV7-2; D gene: -; CDR3 DNA: TGTGCCAGCAGCTTTACAGGGCCTGGCGGCTACACCTTC; CDR3 protein: CASSFTGPGGYTF
J gene: TRBJ2-1; CDR3 length: 13; clone size: -; V gene: TRBV4-1; D gene: -; CDR3 DNA: TGCGCCAGCAGCCGCGACAGCTTGGCTGAGCAGTTCTTC; CDR3 protein: CASSRDSLAEQFF
J gene: TRBJ1-1; CDR3 length: 12; clone size: -; V gene: TRBV7-9; D gene: -; CDR3 DNA: TGTGCCACGGGAGCGGCGAACACTGAAGCTTTCTTT; CDR3 protein: CATGAANTEAFF
J gene: TRBJ2-3; CDR3 length: 13; clone size: -; V gene: TRBV2; D gene: -; CDR3 DNA: TGTGCCAGCTCTAGCGTGCGCACAGATACGCAGTATTTT; CDR3 protein: CASSSVRTDTQYF
J gene: TRBJ1-1; CDR3 length: 15; clone size: few; V gene: TRBV2; D gene: -; CDR3 DNA: TGTGCCAGCAGTGATGATGCGGGAATCAACACTGAAGCTTTCTTT; CDR3 protein: CASSDDAGINTEAFF
J gene: TRBJ2-2; CDR3 length: 15; clone size: -; V gene: TRBV6-4; D gene: TRBD2; CDR3 DNA: TGTGCCAGCAGACCGGGACTAGCAAGCACCGGGGAGCTGTTTTTT; CDR3 protein: CASRPGLASTGELFF
J gene: TRBJ1-1; CDR3 length: 14; clone size: -; V gene: TRBV5-6; D gene: -; CDR3 DNA: TGTGCCAGCAGCTTGGGGCAGGGTTGGGCTGAAGCTTTCTTT; CDR3 protein: CASSLGQGWAEAFF
J gene: TRBJ2-5; CDR3 length: 17; clone size: -; V gene: TRBV10-2; D gene: TRBD2; CDR3 DNA: TGCGCCAGCAGTGAGTCGTCTAGCGGGTATTTGGAAGAGACCCAGTACTTC; CDR3 protein: CASSESSSGYLEETQYF
J gene: TRBJ2-5; CDR3 length: 16; clone size: -; V gene: TRBV11-2; D gene: TRBD2; CDR3 DNA: TGTGCCAGCAGCTTAATTTCGGGGGGGTACCAAGAGACCCAGTACTTC; CDR3 protein: CASSLISGGYQETQYF
J gene: TRBJ1-2; CDR3 length: 15; clone size: -; V gene: TRBV6-5; D gene: -; CDR3 DNA: TGTGCCAGCAGGGGTTATGGGGGGAGGAACTATGGCTACACCTTC; CDR3 protein: CASRGYGGRNYGYTF
J gene: TRBJ2-5; CDR3 length: 13; clone size: -; V gene: TRBV6-5; D gene: TRBD1; CDR3 DNA: TGTGCCAGCAGTTACCCCGGGACAGAACGTTGGTACTTC; CDR3 protein: CASSYPGTERWYF
J gene: TRBJ2-1; CDR3 length: 13; clone size: -; V gene: TRBV18; D gene: -; CDR3 DNA: TGTGCCAGCTCACCAGTAGAGATTAATGAGCAGTTCTTC; CDR3 protein: CASSPVEINEQFF
J gene: TRBJ2-3; CDR3 length: 15; clone size: -; V gene: TRBV2; D gene: -; CDR3 DNA: TGTGCCAGCACCTCCCTACTAGCAGGCACAGATACGCAGTATTTT; CDR3 protein: CASTSLLAGTDTQYF
J gene: TRBJ2-5; CDR3 length: 13; clone size: -; V gene: TRBV5-8; D gene: -; CDR3 DNA: TGTGCCAGCTTTCGTGGCGGGACTCTAGAGCAGTACTTC; CDR3 protein: CASFRGGTLEQYF
J gene: TRBJ2-7; CDR3 length: 11; clone size: -; V gene: TRBV2; D gene: TRBD1; CDR3 DNA: TGTGCCAGCAGTGAAGGGACAGGGGGGTACTTC; CDR3 protein: CASSEGTGGYF
J gene: TRBJ2-1; CDR3 length: 15; clone size: -; V gene: TRBV11-2; D gene: -; CDR3 DNA: TGTGCCAGCAGCTTCTTGGCGGGAACATACAATGAGCAGTTCTTC; CDR3 protein: CASSFLAGTYNEQFF
J gene: TRBJ2-5; CDR3 length: 17; clone size: -; V gene: TRBV11-3; D gene: TRBD2; CDR3 DNA: TGTGCCAGCAGCTTAGATCCCGGGACTAGCGGGGAAGAGACCCAGTACTTC; CDR3 protein: CASSLDPGTSGEETQYF
J gene: TRBJ1-6; CDR3 length: 14; clone size: -; V gene: TRBV6-5; D gene: TRBD1; CDR3 DNA: TGTGCCAGTAACAGGGGGCGACCGAATTCACCCCTCCACTTT; CDR3 protein: CASNRGRPNSPLHF
J gene: TRBJ2-5; CDR3 length: 18; clone size: -; V gene: TRBV11-2; D gene: TRBD2; CDR3 DNA: TGTGCCAGCAGCTTAGCGCCCGGACTAGCGGGGGTACCGGGGACCCAGTACTTC; CDR3 protein: CASSLAPGLAGVPGTQYF
J gene: TRBJ1-6; CDR3 length: 16; clone size: -; V gene: TRBV25-1; D gene: TRBD1; CDR3 DNA: TGTGCCAGCAGTGACCCCGGACAGGGTACTAATTCACCCCTCCACTTT; CDR3 protein: CASSDPGQGTNSPLHF